The T cell receptor beta chain described here comes from a study of blood T cell repertoires in COVID-19. Generated by immunoSEQ multiplex PCR, the TCRdb table keeps only in-frame clones and is missing some. The sample includes about 210,000 clones, around 90% of them seen just once. CDR1 is SGHVS and CDR2 is FQNEAQ in the germline V gene. Trimming took off 0 bases at V and 8 bases at J, with 4 bases between the two ends. The CDR3 is 12 amino acids. The chain combines TRBV7-8 with TRBJ2-2; unclear D gene. This TCR was recovered from a man in his sixties with acute or convalescent COVID-19. Material: peripheral blood. In nucleotides, the CDR3 is TGTGCCAGCAGCTTAGCCGTTGGGGAGCTGTTTTTT. This gives the protein CASSLAVGELFF.